These 28 T cell receptor beta chains came from one sample sequenced in a study of tumor and adjacent non-tumor tissue in lung cancer. The library came from three nested PCR rounds adapted from ARM-PCR protocols. TCRdb reprocessed the multiplex PCR reads via MiXCR and lists one record per CDR3 protein. The sample has some 99,000 distinct CDR3 sequences, about 63% seen once. This sample's RNA came from whole unsorted tissue. The normal lung tissue was taken more than 3 cm from the tumor edge. The sequencing input was distant non-tumor lung tissue. Every receptor here comes from a man in his fifties or sixties with non-small cell lung cancer.

The table lists this clonotype with many counts. The chain joins TRBV5-6 to TRBJ1-1; D is undetermined. CDR1 and CDR2 from the germline V gene are SGHDT and YYEEEE. V was clipped by 0 bases and J by 1 base, with 4 bases between them. The CDR3 totals 13 residues. Here the CDR3 reads CASSLGPNTEAFF. CDR3 nucleotides: TGTGCCAGCAGCTTGGGTCCGAACACTGAAGCTTTCTTT.

Notes on this clonotype: A much larger clone differs from this one at a single base, so this may be a read error. The rearrangement links TRBV20-1 to TRBJ2-1, with 8 bases fitting TRBD2. Germline assignment: CDR1 DFQATT and CDR2 SNEGSKA (reference sequence). The length of the CDR3 is 16 residues. V trimming: 4 bases; J trimming: 7 bases; junction bases outside the gene matches: 15. The CDR3 protein is CSANNLGREDQNEQFF. The CDR3 DNA is TGCAGTGCTAATAACCTCGGGCGGGAGGATCAAAATGAGCAGTTCTTC.

Notes on this clonotype: The junction differs from germline at one of its ends, possibly a read error. The V gene is TRBV28, the J gene TRBJ2-7; D is ambiguous. CDR1 is MDHEN and CDR2 is SYDVKM in the germline V gene. CDR3 length equals 13 residues. The CDR3 nucleotides are TGTGCCTGCAGTCCTAACACCCCCCAAAATAAGTACTTC. It is translated as CACSPNTPQNKYF.

Regarding this clonotype: One end of the junction is discordant with germline, which a read error may explain. The chain carries TRBV29-1 and TRBJ2-7; a weak D match, TRBD1 (6 bases). The CDR3 covers 11 residues. CDR1 is SQVTM and CDR2 is ANQGSEA in the germline V gene. In nucleotides, the CDR3 is TGCAGCGTCAAACAGGGTTACGAGCAGCACTTC. This codes for CSVKQGYEQHF.

To note about this clonotype: The conserved final phenylalanine or tryptophan is absent from the CDR3, which likely points to a read error. This chain joins TRBV29-1 and TRBJ2-5, with D perhaps TRBD1 (5 bases). V was clipped by 7 bases and J by 5 bases, with 14 bases between them. Germline V CDR1 and CDR2: SQVTM, ANQGSEA. CDR3 length equals 12 residues. Here the CDR3 reads CSDHGARETQYL. CDR3 DNA sequence: TGCAGCGATCATGGGGCACGGGAGACCCAGTACCTC.

This clonotype was detected only a few times. This sequence may be a read error, since a much larger clone differs from it by one base. The chain employs TRBV20-1 and TRBJ2-7; TRBD1 aligns across 8 bases. CDR3 size: 11 residues. In germline, CDR1 is DFQATT, CDR2 SNEGSKA (reference sequence). The V and J ends lost 6 bases and 8 bases, in that order; junction bases with no gene match: 6. The DNA of the CDR3 is TGCAGTGCCGACAGGGGCCACAAGCAGTACTTC. Translation: CSADRGHKQYF.

This clonotype was detected ten times or more. The J gene is TRBJ1-6, the V gene TRBV7-9; weak D call: TRBD1 (5 bases). In germline, CDR1 is SEHNR, CDR2 FQNEAQ (reference sequence). This CDR3 region has 14 residues. Between the trimmed V and J ends, which lost 4 bases and 9 bases, there was a span of 13 bases. The CDR3: CASSSGLESSPLHF. CDR3 DNA sequence: TGTGCCAGCAGCTCGGGACTGGAAAGTTCACCCCTCCACTTT.

The gene calls are TRBV5-1 and TRBJ2-1; no clear D. Deletions cut 0 bases from V and 4 bases from J, with 11 bases between. The length of the CDR3 is 15 residues. Germline CDR1 and CDR2: SGHRS and YFSETQ. CDR3 amino acids: CASSLGQAIYNEQFF. CDR3 sequence (DNA): TGCGCCAGCAGCTTGGGCCAGGCCATTTACAATGAGCAGTTCTTC.

This clonotype was observed a single time. CDR3 sequence (DNA): TGCGTTAGCAGCTTGGAGAGCGGGAGTTACAATGAGCAGTTCTTC. It translates to CVSSLESGSYNEQFF. The gene calls are TRBV5-1 and TRBJ2-1; 8 positions match TRBD2. Germline-derived CDR1 and CDR2 are SGHRS and YFSETQ. CDR3 length equals 15 residues.

This clonotype was seen once. The J gene is TRBJ2-7, the V gene TRBV11-1, with 7 bases fitting TRBD1. The V gene's germline CDR1 is SGHAT and CDR2 FQDESV (reference sequence). The CDR3 is 14 amino acids. The J segment lost 3 bases and the V segment lost 5 bases, leaving 7 bases of the junction unmatched. Here the CDR3 DNA reads TGTGCCAGCAGCCTCAGGGGGAATCACTACGAGCAGTACTTC. This gives the protein CASSLRGNHYEQYF.

There are many counts of this clonotype. Just one base apart from a much larger clone, this may be a read error. This chain links TRBV4-2 with TRBJ2-1; a possible D gene is TRBD1 (6 bases). Germline CDR1 LGHNA, CDR2 YNFKEQ. The CDR3 spans 16 residues. The CDR3 sequence: CASSQAQGPEVNGQFF. The CDR3 DNA follows: TGTGCCAGCAGCCAAGCACAGGGTCCTGAGGTAAATGGGCAGTTCTTC.

Comment on this clonotype: Being one base from a much bigger clone, this may be a read error. This chain joins TRBV6-6 and TRBJ2-5; 8 bases fit TRBD2. V shed 4 bases, J shed 7 bases, and the junction held 23 bases outside the gene matches. The CDR3 has 19 residues. Germline loops: CDR1 MNHNY, CDR2 SVGAGI (reference sequence). CDR3 sequence: CASSFGQMSGLGIPVTQYF. CDR3 coding DNA: TGTGCCAGCAGTTTTGGTCAAATGTCGGGACTAGGAATCCCAGTGACCCAGTACTTC.

As regards this clonotype: The germline gene is not matched at one end of the junction; a read error may be the cause. The chain is built from TRBV10-2 and TRBJ1-3; the D gene is possibly TRBD1 (6 bases). Germline V lookup: CDR1 WSHSY, CDR2 SAAADI. The CDR3 is 18 residues long. This CDR3 is CASSESPGGLSSGNTIRF. In DNA form, the CDR3 reads TGTGCCAGCAGTGAGTCCCCGGGGGGGCTCAGCTCTGGAAACACCATACGTTTT.

To note about this clonotype: Given a much more abundant clone one base away, this may be a read error. The conserved phenylalanine or tryptophan normally closing the CDR3 is absent here, so this likely arose from a read error. V gene TRBV6-4 combines with J gene TRBJ1-2; no clear D gene. CDR1 is MRHNA and CDR2 is SNTAGT in the germline V gene. V dropped 8 bases and J dropped 0 bases, with 7 bases sitting between them. This CDR3 spans 12 amino acids. CDR3 in amino acids: CASFSTNYGYTI. The CDR3 coding sequence is TGTGCCAGCTTCAGCACTAACTATGGCTACACCATC.

Remarks on this clonotype: Likely a read error: the CDR3 ends without its conserved phenylalanine or tryptophan. The gene calls are TRBV11-3 and TRBJ2-2, with D possibly TRBD1 on 6 matching bases. The length of the CDR3 is 14 residues. In germline, CDR1 is SGHNT, CDR2 YENEEA. The CDR3 protein is CASSLDSYTGELFY. Here the CDR3 DNA reads TGTGCCAGCAGCTTGGACAGTTACACCGGGGAACTGTTTTAT.

This clonotype was found a few times. Being one base from a much bigger clone, this may be a read error. The conserved closing phenylalanine or tryptophan is absent in this CDR3, likely reflecting a read error. The CDR3: CASSYSGGRTEQFS. CDR3 sequence (DNA): TGTGCCAGCAGTTACTCAGGCGGGAGGACTGAGCAGTTCTCC. This chain uses TRBV6-2 or TRBV6-3 with TRBJ2-1; TRBD2 matches 8 bases. Germline CDR1 and CDR2: MNHEY and SVGEGT. Unmatched junction bases numbered 4, after V lost 0 bases and J lost 9 bases. The CDR3 runs 14 residues.

About this clonotype itself: Here the CDR3 omits its conserved ending phenylalanine or tryptophan, so a read error is the likely source. V is TRBV29-1 and J is TRBJ2-4; the D gene is possibly TRBD2 (5 bases). V was shortened by 1 base and J by 5 bases, with 18 bases between the two germline ends. CDR1 and CDR2 from the germline V gene are SQVTM and ANQGSEA. CDR3 length equals 16 residues. This CDR3 is CSVEVLDSESENIQYY. DNA of the CDR3: TGCAGCGTTGAAGTCTTAGATAGCGAGAGTGAAAACATTCAGTACTAC.

This clonotype appeared a single time. Since no conserved phenylalanine or tryptophan closes the CDR3, a read error is the likely cause. V gene TRBV6-5 combines with J gene TRBJ2-7; TRBD1 aligns across 8 bases. The CDR3 consists of 13 residues. Germline V gene data show CDR1 as MNHEY and CDR2 as SVGAGI. V lost 5 bases, J lost 2 bases, and 2 bases stayed unmatched. The CDR3, as DNA: TGTGCCAGCAGTCAGGGGGCCGCCTACGAGCAGTACTCC. It codes for CASSQGAAYEQYS.

With respect to this clonotype: Compared with germline, one end of the junction differs, possibly owing to a read error. V gene TRBV7-8 combines with J gene TRBJ1-4; the D is unclear. This CDR3 has 18 residues. The V gene's germline CDR1 is SGHVS and CDR2 FQNEAQ. CDR3 sequence (DNA): TGTGCCAGCAGCAAACGACCGTGGTTGCGAACAACTTATGAAAAACTGTTTTTT. Translating it yields CASSKRPWLRTTYEKLFF.

As for this clonotype: One end of the junction varies from germline; a read error may be responsible. The rearrangement links TRBV4-1 to TRBJ1-4; D is possibly TRBD1 (5 bases). There are 15 residues in the CDR3. Germline V gene sequence: CDR1 MGHRA, CDR2 YSYEKL. Written as DNA, the CDR3 is TGCGCCTGCAGCCAAGATGGGGCCTCCAATGAAAAACTGTTTTTT. Translation: CACSQDGASNEKLFF.

The genes are TRBV5-6 and TRBJ2-5; D perhaps matches TRBD2 (6 bases). Per germline, CDR1 SGHDT and CDR2 YYEEEE. The V and J ends lost 4 bases and 1 base respectively, with 23 bases between them. The length of the CDR3 is 18 residues. CDR3 sequence reads: CASSQMGGHELIQETQYF. CDR3 sequence (DNA): TGTGCCAGCAGCCAAATGGGAGGCCACGAGTTGATCCAAGAGACCCAGTACTTC. The whole variable domain, remainder taken from reference TRBV5-6 and TRBJ2-5, is DAGVTQSPTHLIKTRGQQVTLRCSPKSGHDTVSWYQQALGQGPQFIFQYYEEEERQRGNFPDRFSGHQFPNYSSELNVNALLLGDSALYLCASSQMGGHELIQETQYFGPGTRLLVL.

In its sample, this clonotype was seen many times. The chain links TRBV29-1 to TRBJ2-5, with TRBD2 matching over 7 bases. CDR1 and CDR2 from the germline V gene are SQVTM and ANQGSEA. Germline trimming cut 4 bases from V and 4 bases from J; bases unmatched to any gene: 3. The CDR3 consists of 12 residues. In DNA form, the CDR3 reads TGCAGCGTTGTTAGGGAGGGAGAGACCCAGTACTTC. It codes for CSVVREGETQYF.

This clonotype came up many times. The rearrangement joins TRBV10-2 to TRBJ1-2; TRBD1 matches 9 bases. The CDR3 length is 14 residues. CDR1 and CDR2 from the germline V gene are WSHSY and SAAADI. J gave up 7 bases and V 5 bases, and 8 bases lay outside the gene matches. CDR3 bases: TGCGCCAGCAGTAACCGGGACAGGGCGAGTGGCTACACCTTC. This encodes CASSNRDRASGYTF.

The chain joins TRBV6-6 to TRBJ1-1; the D gene is possibly TRBD1 (6 bases). Germline CDR1 reads MNHNY; CDR2 reads SVGAGI (reference sequence). The length of the CDR3 is 13 residues. The V and J ends lost 5 bases and 11 bases respectively, with 18 bases between them. The CDR3 here is CASSVNKGEAAFF. The DNA of the CDR3 is TGTGCCAGCAGTGTCAACAAGGGGGAGGCCGCTTTCTTT.

A word on this clonotype: The CDR3 ends on some other residue instead of the conserved phenylalanine or tryptophan, so this is likely a read error. This sequence joins TRBV6-5 and TRBJ2-2; TRBD2 is a possible D gene (5 bases). This CDR3 contains 14 residues. The germline V gene has CDR1 MNHEY and CDR2 SVGAGI. The DNA for the CDR3 is TGTGCCAGCAGTTACTCCGGGGTCACCAGGGAGCTGTTTCTT. Translated: CASSYSGVTRELFL.

Comments on this clonotype: Since no conserved phenylalanine or tryptophan closes the CDR3, a read error is the likely cause. This rearrangement joins TRBV6-5 to TRBJ1-6; TRBD1 is a possible D gene (5 bases). This CDR3 has 14 residues. Germline CDR1 and CDR2: MNHEY and SVGAGI. V was cut by 2 bases and J by 9 bases, with 11 bases left in between. CDR3: CASSYGVGVSPLHT. The CDR3 DNA reads TGTGCCAGCAGTTACGGTGTAGGGGTTTCACCCCTCCACACT.

As regards this clonotype: Its ends do not fully match the called genes, so a read error is possible. The chain links TRBV7-9 to TRBJ1-4; D gene ambiguous. CDR3 length: 14 amino acids. Germline CDR1 reads SEHNR; CDR2 reads FQNEAQ (reference sequence). The CDR3 reads CASSLRASNEKLFF. CDR3 sequence (DNA): TGTGCCAGTAGCTTACGGGCTTCTAATGAAAAACTGTTTTTT.

This clonotype came up a few times. This clone may be a read error of a much larger clone one base away. The V gene is TRBV6-6, the J gene TRBJ1-1, with unresolved D. This CDR3 comprises 11 residues. CDR1 is MNHNY and CDR2 is SVGAGI in the germline V gene (reference sequence). With 5 bases removed from V and 8 bases from J, the gap between germline ends came to 9 bases. The chain's CDR3 is CASSPLREAFF. CDR3 in DNA: TGTGCCAGCAGTCCATTACGGGAAGCTTTCTTT.